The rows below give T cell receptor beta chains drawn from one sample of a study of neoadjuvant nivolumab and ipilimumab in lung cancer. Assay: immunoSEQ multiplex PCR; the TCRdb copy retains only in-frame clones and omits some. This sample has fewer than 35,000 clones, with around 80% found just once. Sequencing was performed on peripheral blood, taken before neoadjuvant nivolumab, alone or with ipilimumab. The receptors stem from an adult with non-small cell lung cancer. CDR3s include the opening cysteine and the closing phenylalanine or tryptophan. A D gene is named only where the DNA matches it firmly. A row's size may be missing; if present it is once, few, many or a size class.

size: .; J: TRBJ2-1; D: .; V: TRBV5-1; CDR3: CASSGVTGSYNEQFF; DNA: TGCGCCAGCAGCGGGGTCACGGGCTCCTACAATGAGCAGTTCTTC
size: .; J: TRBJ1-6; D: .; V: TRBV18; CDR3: CASSPDVYNSPLHF; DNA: TGTGCCAGCTCACCAGACGTTTATAATTCACCCCTCCACTTT
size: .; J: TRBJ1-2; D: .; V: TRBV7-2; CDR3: CASSPRDELENYGYTF; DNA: TGTGCCAGCAGCCCGAGGGACGAGTTAGAGAACTATGGCTACACCTTC
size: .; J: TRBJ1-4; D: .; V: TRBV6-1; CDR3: CASSEAGVANEKLFF; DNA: TGTGCCAGCAGTGAAGCTGGGGTTGCTAATGAAAAACTGTTTTTT
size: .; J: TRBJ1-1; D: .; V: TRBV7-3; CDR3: CASSRRGTEAFF; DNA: TGTGCCAGCAGTCGACGCGGCACTGAAGCTTTCTTT
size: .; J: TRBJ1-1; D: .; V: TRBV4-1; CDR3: CASSQLQGTEAFF; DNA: TGCGCCAGCAGCCAACTACAGGGCACTGAAGCTTTCTTT
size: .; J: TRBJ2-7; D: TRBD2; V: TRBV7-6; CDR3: CASSYGGTSGTYTYEQYF; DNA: TGTGCCAGCAGCTATGGTGGGACTAGCGGGACATACACCTACGAGCAGTACTTC
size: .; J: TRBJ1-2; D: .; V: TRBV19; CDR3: CASSIGRNNYGYTF; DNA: TGTGCCAGTAGCATCGGTCGTAACAACTATGGCTACACCTTC
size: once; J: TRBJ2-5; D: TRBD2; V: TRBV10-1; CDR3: CANLQESGTRVQETQYF; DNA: TGCGCCAACTTACAGGAGTCCGGGACTAGGGTACAAGAGACCCAGTACTTC
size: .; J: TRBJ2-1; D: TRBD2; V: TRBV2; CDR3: CASKLAGGYNEQFF; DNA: TGTGCCAGCAAACTAGCGGGGGGATACAATGAGCAGTTCTTC
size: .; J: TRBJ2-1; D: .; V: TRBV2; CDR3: CASSEDGQIYNEQFF; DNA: TGTGCCAGCAGTGAGGACGGCCAAATATACAATGAGCAGTTCTTC
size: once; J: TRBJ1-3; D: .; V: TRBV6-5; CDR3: CASSSLTRSRNTIYF; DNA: TGTGCCAGCAGTTCGCTGACCCGAAGTCGAAACACCATATATTTT
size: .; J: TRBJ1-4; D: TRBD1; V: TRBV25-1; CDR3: CASSEPGQGGGEKLFF; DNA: TGTGCCAGCAGTGAACCCGGACAGGGTGGGGGTGAAAAACTGTTTTTT
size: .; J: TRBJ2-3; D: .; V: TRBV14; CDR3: CASSQGSTLDTQYF; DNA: TGTGCCAGCAGCCAAGGGTCGACCCTAGATACGCAGTATTTT
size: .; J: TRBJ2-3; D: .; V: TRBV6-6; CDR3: CASSYPLGDTQYF; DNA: TGTGCCAGCAGTTACCCGTTGGGGGATACGCAGTATTTT
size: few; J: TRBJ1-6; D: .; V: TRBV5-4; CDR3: CASASWANSPLHF; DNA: TGTGCCAGCGCCAGCTGGGCGAATTCACCCCTCCACTTT
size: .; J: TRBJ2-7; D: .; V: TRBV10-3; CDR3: CAISEARGGEQYF; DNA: TGTGCCATCAGTGAGGCACGAGGGGGCGAGCAGTACTTC
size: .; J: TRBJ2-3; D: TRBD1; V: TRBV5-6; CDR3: CASYDRGRDTDTQYF; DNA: TGTGCCAGCTACGACAGGGGGCGCGACACAGATACGCAGTATTTT
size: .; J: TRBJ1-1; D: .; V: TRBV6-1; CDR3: CASSEEGTNTEAFF; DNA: TGTGCCAGCAGTGAAGAGGGAACGAACACTGAAGCTTTCTTT
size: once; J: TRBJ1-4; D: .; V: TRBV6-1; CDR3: CASSTRDFNEKLFF; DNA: TGTGCCAGCAGTACAAGGGATTTTAATGAAAAACTGTTTTTT
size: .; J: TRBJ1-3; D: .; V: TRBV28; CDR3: CASRTWVAQAGNTIYF; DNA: TGTGCCAGCCGGACTTGGGTGGCACAGGCTGGAAACACCATATATTTT
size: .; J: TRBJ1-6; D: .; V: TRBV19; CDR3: CASSIGGRSYNSPLHF; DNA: TGTGCCAGTAGTATAGGGGGTCGCTCCTATAATTCACCCCTCCACTTT